This is a list of T cell receptor beta chains from one sample in a study of shared clonotypes between healthy human individuals. The table came from immunoSEQ multiplex PCR; TCRdb's copy has only in-frame clones and leaves some out. The sample carries about 2 million clones, 85% to 95% recorded once. Sequenced input: naive CD4+ T cells sorted from blood. The origin of the receptors is a man aged 18 to 35 in good health. The CDR3 runs from the conserved cysteine through the conserved F or W. The order of the fields is V gene, clone size, D gene, J gene, CDR3 protein, CDR3 DNA. A D gene is named only where the DNA matches it firmly. Part of the rows lack a size; the others show once, few, many or a class for expanded clones.

V gene: TRBV29-1; clone size: -; D gene: -; J gene: TRBJ1-3; CDR3 protein: CSALRTSSGNTIYF; CDR3 DNA: TGCAGCGCTCTGAGGACCAGCTCTGGAAACACCATATATTTT
V gene: TRBV9; clone size: -; D gene: -; J gene: TRBJ1-1; CDR3 protein: CASSVSGGLMGNTEAFF; CDR3 DNA: TGTGCCAGCAGCGTGTCGGGAGGGCTTATGGGTAACACTGAAGCTTTCTTT
V gene: TRBV2; clone size: -; D gene: TRBD2; J gene: TRBJ2-5; CDR3 protein: CASSDLSGRAGETQYF; CDR3 DNA: TGTGCCAGCAGTGATTTATCCGGGAGGGCCGGTGAGACCCAGTACTTC
V gene: TRBV6-6; clone size: -; D gene: -; J gene: TRBJ1-1; CDR3 protein: CASSFERTEAFF; CDR3 DNA: TGTGCCAGCAGTTTTGAACGCACTGAAGCTTTCTTT
V gene: TRBV19; clone size: -; D gene: TRBD2; J gene: TRBJ2-7; CDR3 protein: CASSITGPAGGTYEQYF; CDR3 DNA: TGTGCCAGTAGTATAACGGGACCAGCGGGGGGGACCTACGAGCAGTACTTC
V gene: TRBV5-4; clone size: once; D gene: TRBD1; J gene: TRBJ2-7; CDR3 protein: CAAGDRVSYEQYF; CDR3 DNA: TGTGCCGCCGGGGACAGGGTCTCCTACGAGCAGTACTTC
V gene: TRBV30; clone size: -; D gene: -; J gene: TRBJ1-2; CDR3 protein: CAWRAPGLSEGYTF; CDR3 DNA: TGTGCCTGGAGAGCACCGGGGTTGTCGGAGGGCTACACCTTC
V gene: TRBV19; clone size: -; D gene: TRBD1; J gene: TRBJ1-5; CDR3 protein: CASTSDRDSNQPQHF; CDR3 DNA: TGTGCCAGTACCTCGGACAGGGATAGCAATCAGCCCCAGCATTTT
V gene: TRBV30; clone size: -; D gene: TRBD1; J gene: TRBJ1-1; CDR3 protein: CARGQGANTEAFF; CDR3 DNA: TGTGCCCGGGGACAGGGGGCGAACACTGAAGCTTTCTTT
V gene: TRBV7-9; clone size: -; D gene: -; J gene: TRBJ2-1; CDR3 protein: CASSPSGVHHEQFF; CDR3 DNA: TGTGCCAGCAGCCCCAGTGGGGTCCACCATGAGCAGTTCTTC
V gene: TRBV7-3; clone size: -; D gene: TRBD1; J gene: TRBJ1-5; CDR3 protein: CASSEHGRASGTGKSNQPQHF; CDR3 DNA: TGTGCCAGCAGCGAACATGGGCGGGCTTCCGGGACAGGGAAAAGCAATCAGCCCCAGCATTTT
V gene: TRBV2; clone size: -; D gene: -; J gene: TRBJ1-1; CDR3 protein: CASSSSGLNTEAFF; CDR3 DNA: TGTGCCAGCAGTTCCTCAGGACTAAACACTGAAGCTTTCTTT
V gene: TRBV9; clone size: -; D gene: TRBD1; J gene: TRBJ1-6; CDR3 protein: CASSAQGQGAYRASPLHF; CDR3 DNA: TGTGCCAGCAGCGCTCAGGGACAGGGGGCTTATAGAGCCTCACCCCTCCACTTT
V gene: TRBV30; clone size: -; D gene: TRBD2; J gene: TRBJ2-7; CDR3 protein: CAWSSSTSAVYEQYF; CDR3 DNA: TGTGCCTGGAGTTCCTCGACTAGCGCGGTTTACGAGCAGTACTTC
V gene: TRBV19; clone size: -; D gene: -; J gene: TRBJ2-3; CDR3 protein: CATGVSTDTQYF; CDR3 DNA: TGTGCCACCGGCGTTTCCACAGATACGCAGTATTTT
V gene: TRBV19; clone size: few; D gene: TRBD1; J gene: TRBJ1-5; CDR3 protein: CASVTGGAGQPQHF; CDR3 DNA: TGTGCCAGTGTAACAGGGGGCGCAGGGCAGCCCCAGCATTTT
V gene: TRBV7-9; clone size: -; D gene: -; J gene: TRBJ1-2; CDR3 protein: CASPSLQGTNYGYTF; CDR3 DNA: TGTGCCAGTCCCTCTCTTCAAGGAACTAACTATGGCTACACCTTC
V gene: TRBV6-5; clone size: -; D gene: TRBD1; J gene: TRBJ1-1; CDR3 protein: CAISRDRDLGTEAFF; CDR3 DNA: TGTGCCATCAGCCGGGACAGGGACCTGGGTACTGAAGCTTTCTTT
V gene: TRBV5-1; clone size: -; D gene: TRBD1; J gene: TRBJ2-5; CDR3 protein: CASSLPGGTGARETQYF; CDR3 DNA: TGCGCCAGCAGCTTGCCCGGTGGGACAGGGGCTCGGGAGACCCAGTACTTC
V gene: TRBV5-1; clone size: -; D gene: TRBD2; J gene: TRBJ2-1; CDR3 protein: CASKAGGAYNEQFF; CDR3 DNA: TGCGCCAGCAAGGCGGGGGGCGCCTACAATGAGCAGTTCTTC
V gene: TRBV12-5; clone size: -; D gene: -; J gene: TRBJ1-5; CDR3 protein: CASGFVGNQPQHF; CDR3 DNA: TGTGCTAGTGGGTTTGTGGGGAATCAGCCCCAGCATTTT
V gene: TRBV7-9; clone size: -; D gene: -; J gene: TRBJ2-2; CDR3 protein: CASSSGRIDTGELFF; CDR3 DNA: TGTGCCAGCAGTTCGGGACGGATAGACACCGGGGAGCTGTTTTTT
V gene: TRBV19; clone size: -; D gene: TRBD1; J gene: TRBJ2-3; CDR3 protein: CTSSIRDSGDTQYF; CDR3 DNA: TGTACCAGTAGTATAAGGGACAGTGGAGATACGCAGTATTTT
V gene: TRBV10-3; clone size: -; D gene: TRBD1; J gene: TRBJ2-1; CDR3 protein: CAISGGTGAWDEQFF; CDR3 DNA: TGTGCCATCAGTGGAGGGACAGGGGCCTGGGATGAGCAGTTCTTC
V gene: TRBV7-9; clone size: -; D gene: -; J gene: TRBJ1-2; CDR3 protein: CASRPELGYGYTF; CDR3 DNA: TGTGCCAGCAGACCAGAATTAGGATATGGCTACACCTTC
V gene: TRBV7-2; clone size: once; D gene: TRBD1; J gene: TRBJ1-5; CDR3 protein: CASSSWTGSSNQPQHF; CDR3 DNA: TGTGCCAGCAGCTCCTGGACAGGTTCTAGCAATCAGCCCCAGCATTTT
V gene: TRBV30; clone size: -; D gene: TRBD2; J gene: TRBJ2-5; CDR3 protein: CAWSVGTSGGETQYF; CDR3 DNA: TGTGCCTGGAGTGTCGGGACTAGCGGGGGTGAGACCCAGTACTTC
V gene: TRBV11-2; clone size: -; D gene: -; J gene: TRBJ1-6; CDR3 protein: CASSLVGWQGSDNSPLHF; CDR3 DNA: TGTGCCAGCAGCTTAGTTGGGTGGCAGGGGTCAGATAATTCACCCCTCCACTTT